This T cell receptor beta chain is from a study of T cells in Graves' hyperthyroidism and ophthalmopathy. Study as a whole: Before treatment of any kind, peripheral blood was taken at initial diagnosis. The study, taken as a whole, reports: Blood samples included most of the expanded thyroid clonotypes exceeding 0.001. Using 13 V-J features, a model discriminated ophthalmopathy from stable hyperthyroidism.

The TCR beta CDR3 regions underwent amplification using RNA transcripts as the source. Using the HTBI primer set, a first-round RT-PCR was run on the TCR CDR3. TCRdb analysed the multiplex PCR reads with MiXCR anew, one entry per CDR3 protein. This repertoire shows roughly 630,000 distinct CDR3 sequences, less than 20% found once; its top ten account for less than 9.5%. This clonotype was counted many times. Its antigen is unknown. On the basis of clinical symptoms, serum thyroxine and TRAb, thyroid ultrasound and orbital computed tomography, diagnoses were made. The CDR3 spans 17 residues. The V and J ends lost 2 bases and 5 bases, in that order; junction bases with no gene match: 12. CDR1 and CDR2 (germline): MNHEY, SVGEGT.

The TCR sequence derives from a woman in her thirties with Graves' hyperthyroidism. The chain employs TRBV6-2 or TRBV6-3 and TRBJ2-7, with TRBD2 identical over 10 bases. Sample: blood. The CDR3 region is CASSYGSGRALFDEQYF. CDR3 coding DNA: TGTGCCAGCAGTTACGGGAGCGGGAGGGCCCTATTCGACGAGCAGTACTTC.